These 20 T cell receptor beta chains share one sample of origin, sequenced in a study of T cells in women clearing cervical HPV infection. Repertoires were generated with immunoSEQ multiplex PCR, while TCRdb's copy carries only in-frame clones and drops some. The sample yields about 22,000 clones, of which the top ten take up approximately 9.8%. The sequenced sample consisted of blood buffy coat. Every receptor here comes from a woman between 18 and 70 years old with a cervical HPV16 infection that either progressed to CIN3+ or cleared (not recorded which).

A remark on this clone: From the germline J gene comes the end of the CDR3, since the read stops 3 residues before it. The chain employs TRBV20-1 and TRBJ2-7, with TRBD1 matching over 8 bases. The CDR3 extends over 14 amino acids. V trimming: 1 base; J trimming: 5 bases; junction bases outside the gene matches: 7. Per the germline V gene, CDR1 is DFQATT and CDR2 is SNEGSKA (reference sequence). The chain's CDR3 is CSARGGDRRHEQYF. Partial CDR3 DNA: TGCAGTGCTAGAGGCGGGGACAGGCGTCACGAG.

Regarding this clone: The observed sequence ends 3 residues before the CDR3 terminus, with the missing tail filled in from the germline J gene. The chain uses TRBV7-2 and TRBJ1-5; possible D gene TRBD1, 6 bases. The germline V and J ends were trimmed by 5 bases and 7 bases, with 18 bases remaining between them. Germline lookup yields CDR1 SGHTA and CDR2 FQGNSA. This CDR3 region has 15 residues. CDR3 DNA, as far as it was read: TGTGCCAGCAGCGCGTCGACAGGTACGGAACAGCCC. This encodes CASSASTGTEQP. The whole CDR3 protein is CASSASTGTEQPQHF.

A remark on this clone: Sequencing ends 3 residues short of the CDR3 end; the germline J gene provides the rest. The genes are TRBV5-1 and TRBJ2-3; D might be TRBD2 (6 bases). Germline CDR1 reads SGHRS; CDR2 reads YFSETQ. V dropped 3 bases and J dropped 3 bases, with 14 bases sitting between them. The CDR3 spans 15 residues. CDR3 DNA (partial): TGCGCCAGCAGCTGGAACAGCCTAGCGACAGATACG. It yields the protein CASSWNSLATDT. The full CDR3 reads CASSWNSLATDTQYF. Variable domain in full (rest from reference TRBV5-1 and TRBJ2-3): KAGVTQTPRYLIKTRGQQVTLSCSPISGHRSVSWYQQTPGQGLQFLFEYFSETQRNKGNFPGRFSGRQFSNSRSEMNVSTLELGDSALYLCASSWNSLATDTQYFGPGTRLTVL.

As for this clone: The read comes to an end 3 residues before the CDR3 does, leaving the germline J gene to fill in the end. This chain joins TRBV29-1 and TRBJ1-3; D is possibly TRBD1 (6 bases). The CDR3 spans 13 residues. Per the germline V gene, CDR1 is SQVTM and CDR2 is ANQGSEA. Trimming removed 7 bases from V and 4 bases from J, with 14 bases in between. CDR3 amino acids: CSAKQGGGNTIYF. CDR3 DNA (partial): TGCAGCGCGAAACAGGGAGGGGGAAACACC.

Comments on this clone: One end of the junction varies from germline; a read error may be responsible. With the read ending 3 residues before the CDR3 end, the germline J gene is used to fill in that end. The rearrangement links TRBV4-2 to TRBJ2-7; D gene ambiguous. The length of the CDR3 is 14 residues. Germline V CDR1 and CDR2: LGHNA, YNFKEQ. The CDR3 is CASSQESPGYEQYF. The sequenced CDR3 bases are TGCGCCAGCAGCCAAGAATCTCCGGGCTACGAG.

About this clone: The CDR3 is cut off 3 residues early in the read; its end comes from the germline J gene. V usage is TRBV19 and J usage is TRBJ2-2; no reliable D call. Germline V CDR1 and CDR2: LNHDA, SQIVND (reference sequence). The CDR3 sequence is 14 residues long. Trimming removed 4 bases from V and 0 bases from J, with 6 bases in between. CDR3 DNA, as far as it was read: TGTGCCAGTAGTACACAGACGAACACCGGGGAG. It specifies CASSTQTNTGE. The full CDR3 reads CASSTQTNTGELFF. The variable domain in full, completed from reference TRBV19 and TRBJ2-2, reads DGGITQSPKYLFRKEGQNVTLSCEQNLNHDAMYWYRQDPGQGLRLIYYSQIVNDFQKGDIAEGYSVSREKKESFPLTVTSAQKNPTAFYLCASSTQTNTGELFFGEGSRLTVL.

Of note for this clone: The read comes to an end 3 residues before the CDR3 does, leaving the germline J gene to fill in the end. The chain recombines TRBV20-1 with TRBJ2-7, with 7 bases matching TRBD1. V gave up 7 bases and J gave up 2 bases; unmatched junction bases: 8. This CDR3 contains 13 residues. Germline loops: CDR1 DFQATT, CDR2 SNEGSKA (reference sequence). The CDR3 reads CSVTGVFAYEQYF. The CDR3 bases that were read are TGCAGTGTTACAGGGGTCTTCGCCTACGAG.

Regarding this clone: Read coverage stops 3 residues before the CDR3 terminus; the germline J gene supplies the remainder. V usage is TRBV19 and J usage is TRBJ2-7; perhaps TRBD1 as D (5 bases). Germline V gene sequence: CDR1 LNHDA, CDR2 SQIVND (reference sequence). V lost 5 bases and J 6 bases, leaving 17 bases between the germline ends. The CDR3 runs 14 residues. Incomplete CDR3 DNA: TGTGCCAGTAGTCCTACAGGTGGCATTGGCGAG. This gives the protein CASSPTGGIGE. The entire CDR3 sequence reads CASSPTGGIGEQYF.

Points on this clone: The observed sequence ends 3 residues before the CDR3 terminus, with the missing tail filled in from the germline J gene. This rearrangement joins TRBV29-1 to TRBJ2-3; 8 positions match TRBD2. CDR1 is SQVTM, CDR2 ANQGSEA, per germline. This CDR3 region has 13 residues. The CDR3 bases that were read are TGCAGCGCTCCGGGACTAGTCCAAGAGACG. This sequence encodes CSAPGLVQET. The whole CDR3 sequence is CSAPGLVQETQYF.

Comments on this clone: The read terminates 3 residues before the CDR3 end, so the remaining end is supplied by the germline J gene. V is TRBV20-1 and J is TRBJ2-1, with no clear D. The V end lost 7 bases, the J end lost 5 bases, and 12 bases lay between the germline ends. CDR3 length: 12 amino acids. Looked up from germline, CDR1 is DFQATT and CDR2 is SNEGSKA (reference sequence). The CDR3 spells CSGSGGHNEQFF. The sequenced part of the CDR3 DNA is TGCAGTGGGTCAGGTGGCCACAATGAG.

For this clone: The junction departs from the called germline gene at one end, perhaps through a read error. The read gets to within 3 residues of the CDR3 end, and the germline J gene fills in the rest. This sequence joins TRBV29-1 and TRBJ2-3, with TRBD2 identical over 11 bases. The CDR3 covers 14 residues. The germline CDR1 and CDR2 sequences are SQVTM and ANQGSEA. The CDR3 bases that were read are TGCAGCGTCGAAGGACTAGCGGGCTCCGATACG. The encoded protein is CSVEGLAGSDT. The full CDR3 protein reads CSVEGLAGSDTQYF.

To note about this clone: Read data end 3 residues before the CDR3 end; the end is taken from the germline J gene. The chain joins TRBV2 to TRBJ2-1; D not certain. The germline V gene has CDR1 SNHLY and CDR2 FYNNEI. The CDR3 consists of 12 residues. V was clipped by 2 bases and J by 9 bases, with 8 bases between them. The CDR3 loop reads CASSEWLSEQFF. CDR3 bases read: TGTGCCAGCAGTGAATGGCTTTCTGAG.

Comment on this clone: The read stops 3 residues short of the end of the CDR3; the missing end is completed from the germline J gene. V and J are TRBV20-1 and TRBJ2-5; 9 nucleotides line up with TRBD2. Germline V gives CDR1 DFQATT, CDR2 SNEGSKA (reference sequence). The CDR3 totals 16 residues. The V segment lost 0 bases and the J segment 2 bases; nucleotides outside the gene matches: 7. The covered CDR3 bases are TGCAGTGCTAGAGATGGTGGGCTAGCGGGGCAAGAGACC. Translated, it gives CSARDGGLAGQET. The whole CDR3 is CSARDGGLAGQETQYF.

Comments on this clone: The CDR3 end falls 3 residues outside the read, so it is completed with the germline J gene. V gene TRBV7-3 combines with J gene TRBJ2-1; 8 bases align to TRBD2. V lost 5 bases and J lost 2; bases outside the gene matches: 8. The CDR3 spans 16 residues. Germline V lookup: CDR1 SGHTA, CDR2 FQGTGA. The DNA read from the CDR3 is TGTGCCAGCAGCACCCTTGGCGGGGGGCCCTACAATGAG. Translation: CASSTLGGGPYNE. The entire CDR3 protein is CASSTLGGGPYNEQFF.

Comment on this clone: The missing CDR3 end, 3 residues past where the read stops, is filled in from the germline J gene. This sequence joins TRBV5-1 and TRBJ2-7; weak D call: TRBD2 (6 bases). Per the germline V gene, CDR1 is SGHRS and CDR2 is YFSETQ. There are 15 residues in the CDR3. V was cut by 1 base and J by 3 bases, with 14 bases left in between. CDR3 bases read: TGCGCCAGCAGCTTGACCCCGACGGGGGACTACGAG. It encodes CASSLTPTGDYE. The CDR3 in its entirety is CASSLTPTGDYEQYF. The full variable domain, its missing parts supplied by reference TRBV5-1 and TRBJ2-7, is KAGVTQTPRYLIKTRGQQVTLSCSPISGHRSVSWYQQTPGQGLQFLFEYFSETQRNKGNFPGRFSGRQFSNSRSEMNVSTLELGDSALYLCASSLTPTGDYEQYFGPGTRLTVT.

Remarks on this clone: The read ends 3 residues before the CDR3 terminus; that terminus is restored from the germline J gene. The V gene is TRBV12-3 or TRBV12-4, the J gene TRBJ2-5; no clear D. This CDR3 comprises 14 residues. Trimming stripped 0 bases from V and 7 bases from J, with 12 bases between. The covered CDR3 bases are TGTGCCAGCAGTTTAGCGGCTGCTGAAGGGACC. This codes for CASSLAAAEGT. The CDR3 in its entirety is CASSLAAAEGTQYF.

In regard to this clone: With the read ending 3 residues before the CDR3 end, the germline J gene is used to fill in that end. The chain recombines TRBV6-4 with TRBJ2-1; D perhaps matches TRBD1 (6 bases). Trimming took 0 bases from V and 5 from J, leaving 11 bases between them. CDR1 and CDR2 from the germline V gene are MRHNA and SNTAGT. There are 15 residues in the CDR3. The CDR3 loop reads CASSDSGQGNNEQFF. CDR3 DNA, as far as it was read: TGTGCCAGCAGTGACTCCGGGCAGGGGAACAATGAG.

Points on this clone: The read ends 3 residues before the CDR3 terminus; that terminus is restored from the germline J gene. The chain carries TRBV19 and TRBJ1-5; D is ambiguous. The CDR3 length is 15 residues. Looked up from germline, CDR1 is LNHDA and CDR2 is SQIVND (reference sequence). The germline V and J ends were trimmed by 9 bases and 5 bases, with 20 bases remaining between them. The chain's CDR3 is CASVSHGGTYQPQHF. The covered CDR3 bases are TGTGCCAGCGTATCCCACGGCGGAACCTATCAGCCC.

For this clone: The DNA ends 3 residues before the CDR3 does, and the rest of the CDR3 is filled in from the germline J gene. The chain employs TRBV12-3 or TRBV12-4 and TRBJ2-3, with 7 bases lining up with TRBD2. The trim removed 4 bases at V and 1 base at J, leaving 2 bases unmatched. The CDR3 sequence is 14 residues long. CDR3 sequence: CASSSGLGTDTQYF. Partial CDR3 DNA: TGTGCCAGCAGTTCAGGACTAGGCACAGATACG.

As regards this clone: Coverage ceases 3 residues before the CDR3 finishes, and the germline J gene fills in the end. V and J are TRBV6-2 or TRBV6-3 and TRBJ2-7, with TRBD1 matching 7 bases. Unmatched junction bases numbered 12, after V lost 4 bases and J lost 0 bases. This CDR3 is built from 17 residues. Per the germline V gene, CDR1 is MNHEY and CDR2 is SVGEGT. The CDR3 protein is CASSFTSGTDFSYEQYF. The sequenced part of the CDR3 DNA is TGTGCCAGCAGTTTTACCTCGGGGACAGATTTCTCCTACGAG.